This is a list of T cell receptor beta chains from one sample in a study of T cell responses to AZD1222 COVID-19 vaccine. Assay: immunoSEQ multiplex PCR; the TCRdb copy retains only in-frame clones and omits some. This table has about 180,000 clones, 85% to 95% appearing once. Sequencing used peripheral blood, obtained 28 days after the second dose of the MenACWY control vaccine. The receptor set was obtained from an adult who received the MenACWY meningococcal vaccine as a control. CDR3s include the opening cysteine and the closing phenylalanine or tryptophan. A D gene is named only where the DNA matches it firmly. Rows may omit the clone size; those that give it use once, few, many or a size class.

j_call,v_call,d_call,clone_size,cdr3_aa,cdr3_nt
TRBJ1-5,TRBV4-1,TRBD1,few,CASRDRGLDQPQHF,TGCGCCAGTCGAGACAGGGGGCTAGATCAGCCCCAGCATTTT
TRBJ1-6,TRBV11-2,.,.,CASSLDNGQTYNSPLHF,TGTGCCAGCAGCTTAGATAACGGACAGACCTATAATTCACCCCTCCACTTT
TRBJ1-1,TRBV11-2,.,few,CASSLERVLAFF,TGTGCCAGCAGCTTAGAGAGGGTCCTAGCTTTCTTT
TRBJ1-2,TRBV15,.,.,CATSTQSGSYGYTF,TGTGCCACCAGCACCCAATCGGGCAGCTATGGCTACACCTTC
TRBJ2-7,TRBV5-4,.,.,CASSLDWTPSDEQYF,TGTGCCAGCAGCTTGGATTGGACACCCTCGGACGAGCAGTACTTC
TRBJ1-1,TRBV5-5,.,.,CASSLGEAFEAFF,TGTGCCAGCAGCTTGGGAGAGGCCTTTGAAGCTTTCTTT
TRBJ1-2,TRBV18,.,.,CASSLGPKEGGYTF,TGTGCCAGCTCACTCGGGCCGAAGGAGGGTGGCTACACCTTC
TRBJ1-1,TRBV28,.,.,CASSSPGGLRAFF,TGTGCCAGCAGTTCCCCCGGGGGGCTTCGGGCTTTCTTT
TRBJ1-1,TRBV7-9,TRBD1,once,CASGHPTGGVNTEAFF,TGTGCCAGCGGACACCCGACAGGGGGAGTAAACACTGAAGCTTTCTTT
TRBJ1-2,TRBV30,.,.,CAWSEMVGGAGYTF,TGTGCCTGGAGTGAGATGGTGGGGGGCGCTGGCTACACCTTC
TRBJ1-2,TRBV9,.,once,CASSVSWQGKGYTF,TGTGCCAGCAGCGTATCCTGGCAGGGTAAAGGCTACACCTTC
TRBJ2-3,TRBV19,.,.,CASSNGVTDTQYF,TGTGCCAGTAGTAACGGGGTAACAGATACGCAGTATTTT
TRBJ1-2,TRBV6-5,.,.,CASLGGTLWGYTF,TGTGCCAGCCTAGGGGGAACCCTTTGGGGCTACACCTTC
TRBJ2-7,TRBV30,TRBD1,.,CAWRTTGGGYEQYF,TGTGCCTGGAGAACGACAGGGGGCGGTTACGAGCAGTACTTC
TRBJ1-3,TRBV5-1,.,once,CASSSTGRLAGNTIYF,TGCGCCAGCAGCTCAACAGGGAGGCTAGCTGGAAACACCATATATTTT
TRBJ1-4,TRBV28,.,once,CASELRWQGRLFF,TGTGCCAGCGAATTAAGGTGGCAGGGTCGTCTGTTTTTT
TRBJ1-2,TRBV30,TRBD1,.,CAWSSGTGVGYTF,TGTGCCTGGAGTTCCGGGACAGGGGTCGGCTACACCTTC
TRBJ2-5,TRBV3-1/TRBV3-2,TRBD2,.,CASSQEKRGVYQETQYF,TGTGCCAGCAGCCAAGAGAAGCGGGGGGTCTACCAAGAGACCCAGTACTTC
TRBJ2-7,TRBV6-1,TRBD1,.,CASSEGTGLSYEQYF,TGTGCCAGCAGTGAAGGGACAGGGCTCTCCTACGAGCAGTACTTC
TRBJ1-2,TRBV30,TRBD1,.,CAWGTGWVHGYTF,TGTGCCTGGGGGACAGGGTGGGTGCATGGCTACACCTTC
TRBJ1-1,TRBV7-9,.,.,CASSLGSLNTEAFF,TGTGCCAGCAGCTTAGGCAGCCTGAACACTGAAGCTTTCTTT
TRBJ2-7,TRBV13,.,.,CASSLEVSSEQYF,TGTGCCAGCAGCTTAGAGGTTAGTAGCGAGCAGTACTTC
TRBJ2-7,TRBV27,.,few,CASSRGGAFAYEQYF,TGTGCCAGCAGCCGTGGGGGGGCTTTTGCCTACGAGCAGTACTTC
TRBJ2-1,TRBV6-5,TRBD2,.,CASSSGLAGAVTLF,TGTGCCAGCAGTTCGGGACTAGCGGGGGCCGTAACTCTCTTC
TRBJ2-7,TRBV28,.,.,CASSFGGDSYEQYF,TGTGCCAGCAGTTTCGGCGGGGACTCCTACGAGCAGTACTTC
TRBJ1-1,TRBV12-5,.,.,CASGATGTEAFF,TGTGCTAGTGGCGCCACAGGGACTGAAGCTTTCTTT
TRBJ1-1,TRBV5-5,.,.,CASSLPLGRLGTEAFF,TGTGCCAGCAGCTTGCCCCTGGGCCGGTTAGGCACTGAAGCTTTCTTT
TRBJ1-6,TRBV5-5,.,.,CASSFRDDRSPLHF,TGTGCCAGCAGTTTCCGGGACGACCGATCACCCCTCCACTTT
TRBJ2-7,TRBV6-2/TRBV6-3,TRBD1,.,CASSWTGGVNEQYF,TGTGCCAGCAGCTGGACAGGGGGAGTCAACGAGCAGTACTTC
TRBJ1-3,TRBV4-2,.,.,CASSLAEAVGNTIYF,TGTGCCAGCAGCCTCGCGGAGGCAGTCGGGAACACCATATATTTT
TRBJ1-1,TRBV2,TRBD1,.,CASSVDRLPNTEAFF,TGTGCCAGCAGCGTGGACAGGCTGCCCAACACTGAAGCTTTCTTT
TRBJ2-7,TRBV28,.,.,CASSSFPYEQYF,TGTGCCAGCAGTTCGTTCCCCTACGAGCAGTACTTC
TRBJ1-6,TRBV4-3,.,.,CASSQVGQASRPLHF,TGCGCCAGCAGCCAAGTCGGGCAGGCGAGTCGACCCCTCCACTTT
TRBJ1-2,TRBV6-2/TRBV6-3,TRBD1,.,CASSQRGQGSGVRYGYTF,TGTGCCAGCAGCCAGCGGGGACAGGGGTCCGGTGTTCGCTATGGCTACACCTTC
TRBJ2-1,TRBV5-4,TRBD1,.,CASSQGTVSSYNEQFF,TGTGCCAGCAGCCAGGGGACAGTAAGCTCCTACAATGAGCAGTTCTTC
TRBJ1-1,TRBV7-9,.,.,CASSLTTGNTEAFF,TGTGCCAGCAGCCTGACGACGGGAAACACTGAAGCTTTCTTT
TRBJ1-3,TRBV28,.,.,CASMRPGRSSGNTIYF,TGTGCCAGCATGCGCCCCGGACGGAGCTCTGGAAACACCATATATTTT
TRBJ1-5,TRBV12-3/TRBV12-4,.,.,CASSLAGQLHF,TGTGCCAGCAGTTTAGCAGGCCAATTACATTTT
TRBJ2-7,TRBV7-8,.,.,CASSLAAGSGYEQYF,TGTGCCAGCAGCTTAGCAGCCGGGTCAGGCTACGAGCAGTACTTC
TRBJ2-5,TRBV7-2,.,once,CASSWSGHQETQYF,TGTGCCAGCAGCTGGAGTGGACACCAAGAGACCCAGTACTTC
TRBJ1-2,TRBV2,TRBD1,once,CASSAGRGSGYTF,TGTGCCAGCAGCGCTGGCAGGGGGTCTGGCTACACCTTC
TRBJ1-5,TRBV6-5,TRBD1,.,CASSPTGANQPQHF,TGTGCCAGCAGTCCGACAGGGGCCAATCAGCCCCAGCATTTT
TRBJ1-3,TRBV3-1/TRBV3-2,TRBD1,once,CASSPDRGRLYF,TGTGCCAGCAGCCCGGACAGGGGGCGTCTATATTTT
TRBJ2-1,TRBV2,TRBD2,.,CASRDLPSGGPYNEQFF,TGTGCCAGCAGAGACCTGCCTAGCGGGGGTCCCTACAATGAGCAGTTCTTC
TRBJ1-3,TRBV4-3,.,.,CASSQDSGNTIYF,TGCGCCAGCAGCCAAGATTCTGGAAACACCATATATTTT
TRBJ1-2,TRBV25-1,.,once,CASSADRLGYGYTF,TGTGCCAGCAGCGCGGACCGTTTGGGCTATGGCTACACCTTC
TRBJ1-2,TRBV6-5,.,.,CASSLNRGYGYTF,TGTGCCAGCAGTCTCAATAGGGGCTATGGCTACACCTTC
TRBJ1-4,TRBV5-4,TRBD1,few,CASSLAPQGGNEKLFF,TGTGCCAGCAGCTTGGCCCCACAGGGGGGTAATGAAAAACTGTTTTTT
TRBJ1-1,TRBV6-5,.,.,CASRGRQGGTEAFF,TGTGCCAGCAGGGGGAGACAAGGGGGTACTGAAGCTTTCTTT
TRBJ1-2,TRBV27,.,.,CASSPPQGLGYGYTF,TGTGCCAGCAGTCCTCCTCAGGGGCTAGGCTATGGCTACACCTTC
TRBJ2-5,TRBV7-9,.,.,CASSPNRDAGAQYF,TGTGCCAGCAGCCCCAACCGGGACGCAGGGGCCCAGTACTTC
TRBJ1-3,TRBV5-6,TRBD1,.,CASSFLGTGAGNTIYF,TGTGCCAGCAGCTTTCTGGGGACAGGCGCTGGAAACACCATATATTTT
TRBJ2-1,TRBV3-1/TRBV3-2,.,.,CASSQGVGPQGEQFF,TGTGCCAGCAGCCAAGGTGTGGGACCCCAGGGTGAGCAGTTCTTC
TRBJ2-2,TRBV7-2,.,.,CASSSSGPPTGELFF,TGTGCCAGCAGCTCCTCAGGGCCCCCGACCGGGGAGCTGTTTTTT
TRBJ2-5,TRBV7-9,.,.,CASSLVGGAQETQYF,TGTGCCAGCAGCTTAGTGGGGGGAGCCCAAGAGACCCAGTACTTC
TRBJ1-5,TRBV12-3/TRBV12-4,.,.,CASSLWGGQPQHF,TGTGCCAGCAGTTTATGGGGGGGTCAGCCCCAGCATTTT
TRBJ2-3,TRBV4-2,TRBD2,.,CASSPGLRGKSTDTQYF,TGTGCCAGCAGCCCAGGGTTGCGGGGGAAATCTACAGATACGCAGTATTTT
TRBJ2-1,TRBV2,.,.,CASSGSPSAYNEQFF,TGTGCCAGCAGTGGAAGTCCTTCCGCCTACAATGAGCAGTTCTTC
TRBJ2-3,TRBV7-2,TRBD1,.,CASSSGTATDTQYF,TGTGCCAGCAGCTCTGGGACAGCCACAGATACGCAGTATTTT